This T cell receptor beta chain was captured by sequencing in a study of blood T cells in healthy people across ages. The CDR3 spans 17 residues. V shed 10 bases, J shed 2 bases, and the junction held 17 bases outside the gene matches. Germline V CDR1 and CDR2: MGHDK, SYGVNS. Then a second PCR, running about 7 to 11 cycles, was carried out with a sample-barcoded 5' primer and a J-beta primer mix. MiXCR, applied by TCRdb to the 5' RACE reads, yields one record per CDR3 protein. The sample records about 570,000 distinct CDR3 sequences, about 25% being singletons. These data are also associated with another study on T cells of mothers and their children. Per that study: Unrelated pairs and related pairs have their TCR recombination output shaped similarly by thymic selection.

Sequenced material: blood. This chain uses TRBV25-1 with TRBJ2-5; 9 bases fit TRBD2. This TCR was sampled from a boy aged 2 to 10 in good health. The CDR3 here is CATSGTSPNFGQETQYF. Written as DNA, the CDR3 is TGTGCCACCTCCGGGACTAGCCCTAATTTTGGGCAAGAGACCCAGTACTTC.